Below are 27 T cell receptor beta chains sequenced from a single sample in a study of blood T cell repertoires in COVID-19. Clones were sequenced by immunoSEQ multiplex PCR, and TCRdb holds only the in-frame ones, with some missing. In the table there are roughly 130,000 clones, about four fifths of which are singletons. The source material was PBMCs or T cells enriched from blood (not recorded which). The source of these receptors is a man in his forties or fifties who had recovered from COVID-19.

The CDR3 nucleotides read TGTGCCAGCAGTACCTCCCGACAGGGATACTCACCCCTCCACTTT. Its translation: CASSTSRQGYSPLHF. The chain recombines TRBV6-5 with TRBJ1-6; 7 bases fit TRBD1. The CDR3 extends over 15 amino acids. The V segment lost 5 bases and the J segment 10 bases; nucleotides outside the gene matches: 11. Germline values: CDR1 MNHEY, CDR2 SVGAGI.

This sequence joins TRBV14 and TRBJ2-7; D gene ambiguous. The ends were cut back, 0 bases at V and 3 bases at J, with 6 bases in the middle. CDR3 size: 13 residues. Per the germline V gene, CDR1 is SGHDN and CDR2 is FVKESK. DNA of the CDR3: TGTGCCAGCAGCCAAGATTCGGTCTACGAGCAGTACTTC. The encoded protein is CASSQDSVYEQYF.

The chain couples TRBV5-1 to TRBJ1-5, with 9 bases fitting TRBD1. V lost 0 bases and J lost 4; bases outside the gene matches: 5. Germline V gives CDR1 SGHRS, CDR2 YFSETQ. The CDR3 has 16 residues. CDR3 loop: CASSLGTGAVNQPQHF. In DNA form, the CDR3 reads TGCGCCAGCAGCTTGGGGACAGGGGCGGTTAATCAGCCCCAGCATTTT.

The V gene is TRBV11-1, the J gene TRBJ2-7; D unclear. CDR1 and CDR2 (germline): SGHAT, FQDESV (reference sequence). CDR3 length: 16 residues. Trimming took 4 bases from V and 4 from J, leaving 20 bases between them. The CDR3 loop is CASSSSSRHPRYEQYF. The CDR3 DNA is TGTGCCAGCAGCTCCTCTAGTCGCCATCCTCGTTACGAGCAGTACTTC.

The chain joins TRBV5-1 to TRBJ1-4; 8 nucleotides agree with TRBD1. In germline, CDR1 is SGHRS, CDR2 YFSETQ. V was clipped by 0 bases and J by 7 bases; unmatched bases: 5. This CDR3 spans 15 amino acids. The CDR3 DNA reads TGCGCCAGCAGCTTGGGGCAGGGGGCGTCTGAAAAACTGTTTTTT. The encoded protein is CASSLGQGASEKLFF.

The genes are TRBV9 and TRBJ2-5, with no clear D. Germline assignment: CDR1 SGDLS and CDR2 YYNGEE. Between the trimmed V and J ends, which lost 0 bases and 1 base, there was a span of 10 bases. The CDR3 length is 15 residues. CDR3 coding DNA: TGTGCCAGCAGCGTAGGGCTGGGCCTCCAAGAGACCCAGTACTTC. This translates into CASSVGLGLQETQYF.

The chain is built from TRBV7-2 and TRBJ1-5, with D unclear. The CDR3 spans 17 residues. The germline V and J ends were trimmed by 1 base and 0 bases, with 13 bases remaining between them. Germline values: CDR1 SGHTA, CDR2 FQGNSA. CDR3 residues: CASSLVLEPYSNQPQHF. The DNA for the CDR3 is TGTGCCAGCAGCTTAGTTCTCGAGCCCTATAGCAATCAGCCCCAGCATTTT.

The CDR3 bases are TGTGCCAGCAGTGAGTTGCTAGCTACGAACACCGGGGAGCTGTTTTTT. Its protein is CASSELLATNTGELFF. The V gene is TRBV2, the J gene TRBJ2-2, with a tentative D call TRBD2 (5 bases). Germline values: CDR1 SNHLY, CDR2 FYNNEI. Trimming stripped 3 bases from V and 0 bases from J, with 11 bases between. The CDR3 is 16 amino acids.

The chain uses TRBV7-8 and TRBJ1-1; possible D gene TRBD1, 5 bases. The CDR3 is 15 residues long. The germline gives CDR1 SGHVS, CDR2 FQNEAQ. The V gene lost 0 bases and the J gene lost 6 bases, with 14 bases spanning the gap. CDR3 nucleotides: TGTGCCAGCAGCTTAGCGCAGGGTCCTGGAGCTGAAGCTTTCTTT. Residues: CASSLAQGPGAEAFF.

The V call is TRBV29-1, the J call TRBJ1-2, with a tentative D call TRBD1 (6 bases). CDR1 and CDR2 (germline): SQVTM, ANQGSEA. The CDR3 runs to 14 residues. The V gene lost 6 bases and the J gene lost 2 bases, with 16 bases spanning the gap. DNA for the CDR3: TGCAGCGTGACCCGGGACACAAAAAACTATGGCTACACCTTC. It specifies CSVTRDTKNYGYTF.

The chain links TRBV6-6 to TRBJ2-7, with a tentative D call TRBD1 (5 bases). This CDR3 is built from 13 residues. The V end was cut by 6 bases, the J end by 1 base, with 10 bases between. Germline V CDR1 and CDR2: MNHNY, SVGAGI (reference sequence). CDR3 sequence: CASRFRQSYEQYF. The CDR3 nucleotides read TGTGCCAGCAGATTTCGACAGTCCTACGAGCAGTACTTC.

The rearrangement joins TRBV19 to TRBJ1-1, with no clear D. The CDR3 has 13 amino acids. V gave up 2 bases and J gave up 1 base, with 5 bases separating them. Germline V lookup: CDR1 LNHDA, CDR2 SQIVND (reference sequence). As DNA, the CDR3 is TGTGCCAGTAGTATATTTCAGAACACTGAAGCTTTCTTT. Its translation: CASSIFQNTEAFF. The complete variable domain, with remaining parts taken from reference TRBV19 and TRBJ1-1, reads DGGITQSPKYLFRKEGQNVTLSCEQNLNHDAMYWYRQDPGQGLRLIYYSQIVNDFQKGDIAEGYSVSREKKESFPLTVTSAQKNPTAFYLCASSIFQNTEAFFGQGTRLTVV.

This sequence joins TRBV30 and TRBJ2-7, with 9 bases identical to TRBD2. The trim removed 0 bases at V and 7 bases at J, leaving 7 bases unmatched. In germline, CDR1 is GTSNPN, CDR2 SVGIG (reference sequence). The CDR3 is 14 amino acids. CDR3 loop: CAWSVVGLAREQYF. CDR3 nucleotide sequence: TGTGCCTGGAGTGTAGTGGGACTAGCACGGGAGCAGTACTTC.

This clone has a single count. The V and J genes are TRBV5-1 and TRBJ2-1, with 11 bases that match TRBD2. The CDR3 contains 19 residues. Germline lookup yields CDR1 SGHRS and CDR2 YFSETQ. V gave up 3 bases and J gave up 5 bases; unmatched junction bases: 16. The CDR3 region is CASSWVAGGLPLMNNEQFF. CDR3 bases: TGCGCCAGCAGCTGGGTAGCGGGGGGGCTGCCCCTCATGAACAATGAGCAGTTCTTC.

The rearrangement uses TRBV7-9 and TRBJ1-1; a weak D match, TRBD1 (6 bases). Germline V gives CDR1 SEHNR, CDR2 FQNEAQ (reference sequence). Trimming cost V 7 bases and J 4 bases, with 13 bases left between them. This CDR3 is built from 13 residues. The DNA of the CDR3 is TGTGCCAGCACCCCAACAGGGTTCACTGAAGCTTTCTTT. This gives the protein CASTPTGFTEAFF.

This clone was detected a few times. The CDR3 DNA reads as TGCGCCAGCAGCTTAACCGGGACAGGGCCCTCACCCCTCCACTTT. It yields the protein CASSLTGTGPSPLHF. The V call is TRBV5-1, the J call TRBJ1-6; the match to TRBD1 covers 9 bases. This CDR3 has 15 amino acids. Germline assignment: CDR1 SGHRS and CDR2 YFSETQ. J lost 10 bases, V lost 2 bases, and 7 bases had no gene match. Full variable domain (rest looked up from reference TRBV5-1 and TRBJ1-6): KAGVTQTPRYLIKTRGQQVTLSCSPISGHRSVSWYQQTPGQGLQFLFEYFSETQRNKGNFPGRFSGRQFSNSRSEMNVSTLELGDSALYLCASSLTGTGPSPLHFGNGTRLTVT.

V is TRBV5-6 and J is TRBJ1-6; unclear D gene. The CDR3 spans 12 residues. V was shortened by 4 bases and J by 10 bases, with 9 bases between the two germline ends. CDR1 and CDR2 (germline): SGHDT, YYEEEE. The CDR3 loop reads CASSLPRSPLHF. CDR3 in DNA: TGTGCCAGCAGCCTACCTCGGTCACCCCTCCACTTT.

This clone was counted a single time. The rearrangement links TRBV6-6 to TRBJ2-5; D gene uncertain. The CDR3 has 15 residues. V gave up 0 bases and J gave up 2 bases, with 10 bases separating them. CDR1 is MNHNY and CDR2 is SVGAGI in the germline V gene (reference sequence). CDR3 residues: CASSYSTTIQETQYF. The CDR3 nucleotides read TGTGCCAGCAGTTACTCGACGACAATTCAAGAGACCCAGTACTTC.

CDR3: CASSPPDRENTEAFF. The CDR3 DNA is TGCGCCAGCAGTCCGCCGGACAGGGAGAACACTGAAGCTTTCTTT. The chain is built from TRBV4-1 and TRBJ1-1; 8 bases fit TRBD1. Trimming at V came to 6 bases and at J to 1 base, leaving 7 bases not matched to a gene. The CDR3 consists of 15 residues. CDR1 and CDR2 from the germline V gene are MGHRA and YSYEKL.

A single count supports this clone. J is TRBJ1-2 and V is TRBV3-1 (or the pseudogene TRBV3-2), with D unclear. Trimming left V 1 base short and J 4 bases short, with 7 bases between. The CDR3 runs 13 residues. Germline lookup yields CDR1 LGHDT and CDR2 YNNKEL (reference sequence). This CDR3 is CASSQAWLYGYTF. In DNA, the CDR3 is TGTGCCAGCAGCCAAGCTTGGCTCTATGGCTACACCTTC.

The chain combines TRBV12-3 or TRBV12-4 with TRBJ2-7; tentative D call: TRBD1 (6 bases). V was shortened by 7 bases and J by 12 bases, with 16 bases between the two germline ends. The CDR3 consists of 11 residues. The CDR3, as DNA: TGTGCCAGCATACAGGGCCTAGTAGCGTACTTC. Amino acids: CASIQGLVAYF.

The count of this clone is one. CDR3 amino acids: CASSVQPTGGLSPLHF. Here the CDR3 DNA reads TGTGCCAGCAGCGTACAGCCAACAGGGGGCCTTTCACCCCTCCACTTT. V is TRBV9 and J is TRBJ1-6; TRBD1 aligns across 9 bases. The V gene end was trimmed by 1 base and the J gene end by 9 bases; junction bases not matched to a gene: 8. The CDR3 runs to 16 residues. CDR1 and CDR2 (germline): SGDLS, YYNGEE. The variable domain in full, completed from reference TRBV9 and TRBJ1-6, reads DSGVTQTPKHLITATGQRVTLRCSPRSGDLSVYWYQQSLDQGLQFLIQYYNGEERAKGNILERFSAQQFPDLHSELNLSSLELGDSALYFCASSVQPTGGLSPLHFGNGTRLTVT.

The J gene is TRBJ2-7, the V gene TRBV25-1; D is possibly TRBD1 (6 bases). Per the germline V gene, CDR1 is MGHDK and CDR2 is SYGVNS. The CDR3 totals 14 residues. Trimming left V 6 bases short and J 1 base short, with 13 bases between. The DNA for the CDR3 is TGTGCCAGCAGCTTCCAGGGGATATCCTACGAGCAGTACTTC. It specifies CASSFQGISYEQYF.

This clone came up a few times. The chain joins TRBV5-1 to TRBJ2-1, with TRBD2 matching 11 bases. J lost 4 bases, V lost 4 bases, and 10 bases had no gene match. The CDR3 loop spans 17 amino acids. Germline V CDR1 and CDR2: SGHRS, YFSETQ. The DNA for the CDR3 is TGCGCCAGCAGCCCGCCCGGGACTAGCGGCGTTTACAATGAGCAGTTCTTC. Translated, it gives CASSPPGTSGVYNEQFF. Filled out from reference TRBV5-1 and TRBJ2-1, the complete variable domain reads KAGVTQTPRYLIKTRGQQVTLSCSPISGHRSVSWYQQTPGQGLQFLFEYFSETQRNKGNFPGRFSGRQFSNSRSEMNVSTLELGDSALYLCASSPPGTSGVYNEQFFGPGTRLTVL.

The CDR3 bases are TGCGCCAGCAGCTTGGTAGGGGGGGCAGGCTATGAGCAGTTCTTC. As protein: CASSLVGGAGYEQFF. The V call is TRBV5-1, the J call TRBJ2-1; D is perhaps TRBD2 (7 bases). Germline CDR1 SGHRS, CDR2 YFSETQ. CDR3 size: 15 residues. Trimming left V 0 bases short and J 8 bases short, with 15 bases between.

This clone has only one observation. The CDR3 nucleotides read TGTGCCATCAGTGAGTCGGCGCTGGGCTTTGGGTACAATGAGCAGTTCTTC. As protein: CAISESALGFGYNEQFF. This chain joins TRBV10-3 and TRBJ2-1; D not certain. Trimming took off 0 bases at V and 4 bases at J, with 16 bases between the two ends. CDR3 length: 17 amino acids. Germline lookup yields CDR1 ENHRY and CDR2 SYGVKD.

This chain connects TRBV5-6 to TRBJ1-4, with 8 bases matching TRBD1. Germline trimming cut 3 bases from V and 4 bases from J; bases unmatched to any gene: 8. The CDR3 covers 16 residues. Germline lookup yields CDR1 SGHDT and CDR2 YYEEEE. CDR3 sequence reads: CASSWTGRAINEKLFF. The CDR3 nucleotides are TGTGCCAGCAGCTGGACAGGGCGGGCCATTAATGAAAAACTGTTTTTT.